The text below deals with one T cell receptor beta chain. Its antigen remains unknown. The CDR3 totals 14 residues. The V gene end was trimmed by 2 bases and the J gene end by 0 bases; junction bases not matched to a gene: 0. Germline CDR1 is SEHNR and CDR2 is FQNEAQ (reference sequence). The data were obtained in a study of siplizumab effects on memory and regulatory T cells. Broader study findings: Naive T cells were seemingly more diverse than memory cells, and major contributions to the alloresponse seemed to be made by them. The suppressive capacity of proliferating Tregs from siplizumab cultures remained unconfirmed. A mean of about 72% of mappable alloreactive CD4+ clones were Treg-derived with siplizumab, compared with about 28% in controls.

Assays examined about 10^5 TCR templates per sample. Repertoires were generated with immunoSEQ multiplex PCR, while TCRdb's copy carries only in-frame clones and drops some. The repertoire has 70,000 to 95,000 clones, 96% of them found once; the top ten carry around 0.031%. This TCR was recovered from a human donor in good health. Material: naive CD4+ T cells sorted from blood. The genes are TRBV7-9 and TRBJ1-1, with TRBD1 matching 7 bases. CDR3: CASSLRGLNTEAFF. In nucleotides, the CDR3 is TGTGCCAGCAGCTTAAGGGGGCTGAACACTGAAGCTTTCTTT. Filled out from reference TRBV7-9 and TRBJ1-1, the complete variable domain reads DTGVSQNPRHKITKRGQNVTFRCDPISEHNRLYWYRQTLGQGPEFLTYFQNEAQLEKSRLLSDRFSAERPKGSFSTLEIQRTEQGDSAMYLCASSLRGLNTEAFFGQGTRLTVV.